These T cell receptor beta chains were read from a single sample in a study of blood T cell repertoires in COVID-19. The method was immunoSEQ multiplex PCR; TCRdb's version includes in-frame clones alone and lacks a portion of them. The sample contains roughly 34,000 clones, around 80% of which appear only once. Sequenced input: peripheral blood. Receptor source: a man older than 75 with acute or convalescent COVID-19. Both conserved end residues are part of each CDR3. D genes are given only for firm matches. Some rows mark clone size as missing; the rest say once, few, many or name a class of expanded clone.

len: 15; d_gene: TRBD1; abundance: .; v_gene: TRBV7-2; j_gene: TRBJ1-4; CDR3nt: TGTGCCAGCAGCAATGGACAGGGGCAAAATGAAAAACTGTTTTTT; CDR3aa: CASSNGQGQNEKLFF
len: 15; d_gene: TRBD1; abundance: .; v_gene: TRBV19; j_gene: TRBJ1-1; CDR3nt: TGTGCCAGTAGGTATGTCAGGGGGGCTAACACTGAAGCTTTCTTT; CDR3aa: CASRYVRGANTEAFF
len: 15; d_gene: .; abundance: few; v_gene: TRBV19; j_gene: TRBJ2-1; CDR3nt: TGTGCCACCGAGGCCCGACAGGCCTCCTACAATGAGCAGTTCTTC; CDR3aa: CATEARQASYNEQFF
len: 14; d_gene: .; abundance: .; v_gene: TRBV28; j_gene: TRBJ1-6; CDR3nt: TGTGCCAGCAGACAGAGCTCCTATAATTCACCCCTCCACTTT; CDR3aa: CASRQSSYNSPLHF
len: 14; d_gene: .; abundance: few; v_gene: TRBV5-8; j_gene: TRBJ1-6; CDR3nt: TGTGCCAGCAGCTCGTTAGGGAGGAATTCACCCCTCCACTTT; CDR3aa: CASSSLGRNSPLHF
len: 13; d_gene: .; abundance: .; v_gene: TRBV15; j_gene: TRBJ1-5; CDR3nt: TGTGCCACCAGCCCCGACAGGTTGTGGCCCCAGCATTTT; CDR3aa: CATSPDRLWPQHF
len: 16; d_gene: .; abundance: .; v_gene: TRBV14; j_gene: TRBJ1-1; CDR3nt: TGTGCCAGCAGCCACCCCGGGGGAGGGGGGAACACTGAAGCTTTCTTT; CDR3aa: CASSHPGGGGNTEAFF
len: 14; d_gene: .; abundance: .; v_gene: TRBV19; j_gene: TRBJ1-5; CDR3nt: TGTGCCAGCAAGGAGGGTCGAAGCAATCAGCCCCAGCATTTT; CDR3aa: CASKEGRSNQPQHF
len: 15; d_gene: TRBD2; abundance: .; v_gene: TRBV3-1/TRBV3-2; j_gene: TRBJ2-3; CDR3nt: TGTGCCAGCAGCCTTGGGACTAGCTCGATGGATACGCAGTATTTT; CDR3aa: CASSLGTSSMDTQYF
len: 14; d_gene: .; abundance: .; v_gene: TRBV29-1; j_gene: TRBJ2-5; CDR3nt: TGCAGCGTTGAAGTCCCTAACCGTTCGGGGACCCAGTACTTC; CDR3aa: CSVEVPNRSGTQYF
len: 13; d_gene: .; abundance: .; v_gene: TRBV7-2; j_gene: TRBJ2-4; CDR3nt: TGTGCCAGCAGCTCAAGCAGGGGCGGCATTCAGTACTTC; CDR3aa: CASSSSRGGIQYF
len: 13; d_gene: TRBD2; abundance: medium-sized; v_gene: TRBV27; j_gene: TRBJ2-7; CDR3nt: TGTGCCAGCAGTACCCAGCGGGGCTACGAGCAGTACTTC; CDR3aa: CASSTQRGYEQYF
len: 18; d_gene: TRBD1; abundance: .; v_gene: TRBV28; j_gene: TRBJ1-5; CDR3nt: TGTGCCAGCAGTCCGGGACAGGACTCATTTTATAGCAATCAGCCCCAGCATTTT; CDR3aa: CASSPGQDSFYSNQPQHF
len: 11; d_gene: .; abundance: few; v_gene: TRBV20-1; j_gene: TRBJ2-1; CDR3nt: TGCAGTGCCCCTCTCGGGGGTGAGCAGTTCTTC; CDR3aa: CSAPLGGEQFF
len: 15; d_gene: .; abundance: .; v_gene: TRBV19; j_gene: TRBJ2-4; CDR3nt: TGTGCCAGTAGGACCGGGGCAGGGGCTGGAAACATTCAGTACTTC; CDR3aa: CASRTGAGAGNIQYF
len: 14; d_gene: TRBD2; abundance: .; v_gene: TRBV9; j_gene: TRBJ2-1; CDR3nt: TGTGCCAGCAGCGTAACTAGCGGCTACAATGAGCAGTTCTTC; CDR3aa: CASSVTSGYNEQFF
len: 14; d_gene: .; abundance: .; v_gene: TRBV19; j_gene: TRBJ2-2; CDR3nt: TGTGCCAGTAGGAGAACCTCCTACACCGGGGAGCTGTTTTTT; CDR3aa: CASRRTSYTGELFF
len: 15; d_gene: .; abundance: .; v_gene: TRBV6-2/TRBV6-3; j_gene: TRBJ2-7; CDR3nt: TGTGCCAGCAGTTACGGTCCTAGGAGATCCTACGAGCAGTACTTC; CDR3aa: CASSYGPRRSYEQYF
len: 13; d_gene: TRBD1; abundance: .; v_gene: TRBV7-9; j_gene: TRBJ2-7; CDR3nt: TGTGCCAGCAGCCACCGGGACAGCTACGAGCAGTACTTC; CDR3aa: CASSHRDSYEQYF
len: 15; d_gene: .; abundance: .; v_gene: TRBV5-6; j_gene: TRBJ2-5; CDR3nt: TGTGCCAGCAGCTTGGGTAGAGCGGTACAAGAGACCCAGTACTTC; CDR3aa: CASSLGRAVQETQYF
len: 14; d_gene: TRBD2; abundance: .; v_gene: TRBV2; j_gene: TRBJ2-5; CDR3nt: TGTGCCAGCAGAGAAGAGCGGGAGGGCCCCTCCCAGTACTTC; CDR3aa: CASREEREGPSQYF
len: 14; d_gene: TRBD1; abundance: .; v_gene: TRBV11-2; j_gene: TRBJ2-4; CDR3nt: TGTGCCAGCAGCATACAGGGGGTTCGAAACATTCAGTACTTC; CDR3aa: CASSIQGVRNIQYF
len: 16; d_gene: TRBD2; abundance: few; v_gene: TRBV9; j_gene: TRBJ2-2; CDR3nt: TGTGCCAGCACCCCGGGACTAGCGGCCAGCACCGGGGAGCTGTTTTTT; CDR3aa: CASTPGLAASTGELFF
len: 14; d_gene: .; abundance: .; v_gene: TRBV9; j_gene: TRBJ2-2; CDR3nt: TGTGCCAGCAGCGTTGACCTAGCCACCGGGGAGCTGTTTTTT; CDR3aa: CASSVDLATGELFF
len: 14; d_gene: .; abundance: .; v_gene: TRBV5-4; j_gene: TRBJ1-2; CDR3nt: TGTGCCAGCCAGACCCGGGACACTGGGTATGGCTACACCTTC; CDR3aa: CASQTRDTGYGYTF
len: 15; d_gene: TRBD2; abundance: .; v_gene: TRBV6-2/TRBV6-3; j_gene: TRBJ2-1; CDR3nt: TGTGCCAGCAGTTACGGCGGGAGGGTATACAATGAGCAGTTCTTC; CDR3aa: CASSYGGRVYNEQFF
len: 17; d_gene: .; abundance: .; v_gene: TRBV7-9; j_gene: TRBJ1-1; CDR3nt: TGTGCCAGCAGCTTAGGTTCGGGGCCGGGGGTGAACACTGAAGCTTTCTTT; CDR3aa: CASSLGSGPGVNTEAFF
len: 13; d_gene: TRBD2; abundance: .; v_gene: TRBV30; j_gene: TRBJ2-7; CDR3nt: TGTGCCTGGAGTGCCGGGAGGAACTACGAGCAGTACTTC; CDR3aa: CAWSAGRNYEQYF
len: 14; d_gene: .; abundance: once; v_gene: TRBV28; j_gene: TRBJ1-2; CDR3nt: TGTGCCAGCTGCACTCTGCGGGCAGACTATGGCTACACCTTC; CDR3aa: CASCTLRADYGYTF
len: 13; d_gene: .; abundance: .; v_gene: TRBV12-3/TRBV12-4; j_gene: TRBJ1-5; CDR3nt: TGTGCCAGCACCCCCTATAGCAATCAGCCCCAGCATTTT; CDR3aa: CASTPYSNQPQHF
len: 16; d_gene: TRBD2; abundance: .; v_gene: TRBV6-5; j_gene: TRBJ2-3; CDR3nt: TGTGCCAGCAGTTCGGGACTAGCGGGAACCGCAGATACGCAGTATTTT; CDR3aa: CASSSGLAGTADTQYF
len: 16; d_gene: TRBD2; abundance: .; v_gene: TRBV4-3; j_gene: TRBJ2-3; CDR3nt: TGCGCCAGCAGCCAAATGATTCTAGCGGGGGTTGATACGCAGTATTTT; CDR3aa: CASSQMILAGVDTQYF
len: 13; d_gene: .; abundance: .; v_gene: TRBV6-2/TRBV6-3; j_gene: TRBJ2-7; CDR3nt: TGTGCCAGCAGTGAGGATAGCTCCTACGAGCAGTACTTC; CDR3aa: CASSEDSSYEQYF
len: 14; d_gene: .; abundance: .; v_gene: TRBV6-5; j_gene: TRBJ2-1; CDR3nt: TGTGCCAGCAGTTATGCAGATTCCTACAATGAGCAGTTCTTC; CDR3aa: CASSYADSYNEQFF
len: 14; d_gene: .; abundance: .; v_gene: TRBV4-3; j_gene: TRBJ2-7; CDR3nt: TGCGCCAGCAGCCAAGGGTCAGGCCCCTACGAGCAGTACTTC; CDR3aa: CASSQGSGPYEQYF
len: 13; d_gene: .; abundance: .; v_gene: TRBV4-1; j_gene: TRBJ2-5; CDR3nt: TGCGCCAGCAGCCAAGCCCGAGAAGAGACCCAGTACTTC; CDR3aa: CASSQAREETQYF
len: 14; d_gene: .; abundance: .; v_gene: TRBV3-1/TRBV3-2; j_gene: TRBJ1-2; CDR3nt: TGTGCCAGCAGCCCCGAATCACTTAACTATGGCTACACCTTC; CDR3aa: CASSPESLNYGYTF
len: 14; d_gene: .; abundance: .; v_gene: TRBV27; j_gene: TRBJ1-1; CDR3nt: TGTGCCAGCAGTAGGGCCATCAGGGTACCTGAAGCTTTCTTT; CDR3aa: CASSRAIRVPEAFF
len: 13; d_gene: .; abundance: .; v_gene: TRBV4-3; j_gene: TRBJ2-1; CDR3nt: TGCGCCAGCAGCCAGCAATCCCGGGATGAGCAGTTCTTC; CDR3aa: CASSQQSRDEQFF
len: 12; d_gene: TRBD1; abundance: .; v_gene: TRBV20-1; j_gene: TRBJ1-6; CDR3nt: TGCAGTGCTAGTGACAGGGATTCACCCCTCCACTTT; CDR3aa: CSASDRDSPLHF